This T cell receptor beta chain comes out of a study of T cell repertoires in cytomegalovirus infection. Study in general: It can be stated that public TCR beta signatures indicated CMV infection as well as a matching HLA type. Study-level points and caveats: HLA-C-restricted CMV-specific TCR beta clonotypes were dominant in the ex vivo response. Identification of carriers of CMV plus the relevant HLA was achieved through cumulative public TCR beta family frequency.

TCRdb itself ran the reads through MiXCR, one entry per CDR3 protein. This repertoire shows roughly 230,000 distinct CDR3 sequences, about 15% found once; its top ten account for about 45%. The CDR3 has 14 amino acids. CDR1 is WSHSY, CDR2 SAAADI, per germline. V was pared by 2 bases and J by 0 bases, with 6 bases between. This clonotype has just a few counts. The antigen remains unidentified. This sequence originates from a human donor in good health (CMV status not recorded). Some clones in this sample may be carry-over from other donors' samples. This chain uses TRBV10-2 with TRBJ2-3, with no clear D. The source material was CD8+ T cells from PBMCs. The CDR3 sequence: CASSEALSTDTQYF. The CDR3 DNA sequence: TGCGCCAGCAGTGAGGCACTTAGCACAGATACGCAGTATTTT.